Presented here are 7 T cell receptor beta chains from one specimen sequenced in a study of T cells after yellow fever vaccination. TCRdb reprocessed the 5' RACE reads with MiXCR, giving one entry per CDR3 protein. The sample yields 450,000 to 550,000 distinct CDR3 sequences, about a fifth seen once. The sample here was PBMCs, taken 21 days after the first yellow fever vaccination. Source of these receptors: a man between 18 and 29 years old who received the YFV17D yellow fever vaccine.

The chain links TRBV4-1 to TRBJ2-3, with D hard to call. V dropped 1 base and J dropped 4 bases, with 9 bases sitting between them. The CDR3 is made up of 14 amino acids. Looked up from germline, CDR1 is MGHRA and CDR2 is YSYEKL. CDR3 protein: CASSQVTAADTQYF. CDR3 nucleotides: TGCGCCAGCAGCCAAGTTACCGCGGCAGATACGCAGTATTTT.

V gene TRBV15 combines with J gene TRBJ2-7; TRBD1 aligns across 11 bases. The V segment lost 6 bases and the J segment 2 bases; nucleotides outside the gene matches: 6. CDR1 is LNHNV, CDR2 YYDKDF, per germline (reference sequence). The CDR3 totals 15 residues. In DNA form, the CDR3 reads TGTGCCACCAGTAGTGGGGACAGGGGGGCCTACGAGCAGTACTTC. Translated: CATSSGDRGAYEQYF.

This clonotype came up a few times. In nucleotides, the CDR3 is TGTGCCAGTAGTATAGCGGGGACAGAAATCGACTATGGCTACACCTTC. Protein sequence: CASSIAGTEIDYGYTF. The J gene is TRBJ1-2, the V gene TRBV19; 7 bases fit TRBD1. The J segment lost 3 bases and the V segment lost 1 base, leaving 8 bases of the junction unmatched. Germline CDR1 and CDR2: LNHDA and SQIVND (reference sequence). The CDR3 covers 16 residues.

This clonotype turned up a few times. The CDR3 spells CASSTAPGPVGELFF. CDR3 DNA: TGTGCCAGCAGTACGGCCCCAGGGCCGGTCGGGGAGCTGTTTTTT. The chain joins TRBV6-4 to TRBJ2-2; perhaps TRBD1 as D (5 bases). CDR1 and CDR2 from the germline V gene are MRHNA and SNTAGT. Trimming removed 5 bases at V and 7 bases at J, with 17 bases between. The CDR3 is 15 amino acids.

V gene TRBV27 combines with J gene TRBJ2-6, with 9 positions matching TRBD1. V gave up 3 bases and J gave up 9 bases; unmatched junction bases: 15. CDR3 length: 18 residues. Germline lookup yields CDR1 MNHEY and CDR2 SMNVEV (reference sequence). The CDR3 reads CASSLVDRGAQNGNVLTF. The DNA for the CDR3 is TGTGCCAGCAGTTTGGTGGACAGGGGTGCCCAAAATGGCAACGTCCTGACTTTC.

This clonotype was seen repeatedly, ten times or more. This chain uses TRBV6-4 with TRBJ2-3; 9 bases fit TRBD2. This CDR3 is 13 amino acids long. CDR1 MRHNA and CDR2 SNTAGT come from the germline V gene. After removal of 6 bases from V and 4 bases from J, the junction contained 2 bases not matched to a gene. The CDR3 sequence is CASSRTSADTQYF. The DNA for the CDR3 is TGTGCCAGCAGCAGGACTAGCGCAGATACGCAGTATTTT.

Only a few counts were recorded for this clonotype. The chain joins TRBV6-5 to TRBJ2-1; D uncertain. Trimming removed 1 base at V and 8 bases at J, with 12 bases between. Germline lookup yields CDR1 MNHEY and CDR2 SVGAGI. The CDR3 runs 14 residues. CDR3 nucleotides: TGTGCCAGCAGTTACTTGGACGGAAGGGATGAGCAGTTCTTC. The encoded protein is CASSYLDGRDEQFF.